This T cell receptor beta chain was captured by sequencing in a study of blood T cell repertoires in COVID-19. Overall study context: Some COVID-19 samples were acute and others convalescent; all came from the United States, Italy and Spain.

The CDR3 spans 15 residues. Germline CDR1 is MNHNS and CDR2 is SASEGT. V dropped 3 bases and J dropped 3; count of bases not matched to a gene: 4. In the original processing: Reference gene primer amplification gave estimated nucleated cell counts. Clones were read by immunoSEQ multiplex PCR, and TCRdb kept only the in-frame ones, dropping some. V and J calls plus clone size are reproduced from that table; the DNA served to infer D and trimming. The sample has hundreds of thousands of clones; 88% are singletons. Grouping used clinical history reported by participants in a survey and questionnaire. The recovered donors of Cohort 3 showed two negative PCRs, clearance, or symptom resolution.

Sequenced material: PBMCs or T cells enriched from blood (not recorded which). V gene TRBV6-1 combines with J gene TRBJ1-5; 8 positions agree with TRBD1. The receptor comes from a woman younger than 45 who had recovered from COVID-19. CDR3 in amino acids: CASSDGQGYNQPQHF. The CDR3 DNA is TGTGCCAGCAGTGATGGACAGGGTTACAATCAGCCCCAGCATTTT.